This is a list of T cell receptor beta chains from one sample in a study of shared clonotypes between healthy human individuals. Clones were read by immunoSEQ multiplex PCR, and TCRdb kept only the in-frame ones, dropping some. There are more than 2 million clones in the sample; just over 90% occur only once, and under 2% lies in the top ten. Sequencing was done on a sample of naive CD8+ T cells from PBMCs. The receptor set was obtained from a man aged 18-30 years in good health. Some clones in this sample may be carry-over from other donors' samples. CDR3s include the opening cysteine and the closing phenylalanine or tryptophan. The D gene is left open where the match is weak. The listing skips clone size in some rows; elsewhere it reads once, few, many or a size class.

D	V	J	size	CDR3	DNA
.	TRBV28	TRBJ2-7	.	CASSLGAEKTYEQYF	TGTGCCAGCAGTTTAGGGGCGGAGAAAACCTACGAGCAGTACTTC
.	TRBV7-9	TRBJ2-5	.	CASSLDREETQYF	TGTGCCAGCAGCTTAGACAGAGAAGAGACCCAGTACTTC
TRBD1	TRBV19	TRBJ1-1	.	CASSISGGMNTEAFF	TGTGCCAGTAGTATATCAGGGGGAATGAACACTGAAGCTTTCTTT
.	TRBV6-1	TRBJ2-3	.	CASLKPVGAQYF	TGTGCCAGTCTCAAACCGGTGGGAGCGCAGTATTTT
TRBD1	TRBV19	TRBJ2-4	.	CASSTVPGQNIQYF	TGTGCCAGTAGTACTGTTCCGGGACAGAACATTCAGTACTTC
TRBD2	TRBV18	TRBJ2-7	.	CASSAMTAGGVAYEQYF	TGTGCCAGCTCCGCAATGACAGCGGGAGGGGTTGCCTACGAGCAGTACTTC
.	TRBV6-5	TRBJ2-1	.	CASSYGPEQFF	TGTGCCAGCAGTTACGGACCCGAGCAGTTCTTC
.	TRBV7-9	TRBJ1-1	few	CASSLGMNTEAFF	TGTGCCAGCAGCTTAGGTATGAACACTGAAGCTTTCTTT
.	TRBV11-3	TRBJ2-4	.	CASSLVTDGGIQYF	TGTGCCAGCAGCTTAGTAACTGACGGAGGCATTCAGTACTTC
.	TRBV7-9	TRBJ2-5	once	CASELGLAGETQYF	TGTGCCAGCGAGTTAGGGCTAGCTGGAGAGACCCAGTACTTC
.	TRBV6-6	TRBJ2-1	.	CASSYLGGPDEQFF	TGTGCCAGCAGTTACCTCGGAGGGCCCGATGAGCAGTTCTTC
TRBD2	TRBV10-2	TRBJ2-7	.	CASSESPSGMYEQYF	TGCGCCAGCAGTGAGTCTCCTAGCGGGATGTACGAGCAGTACTTC
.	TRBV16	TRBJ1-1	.	CASSPAWAGLTEAFF	TGTGCCAGCAGCCCTGCCTGGGCAGGGCTAACTGAAGCTTTCTTT
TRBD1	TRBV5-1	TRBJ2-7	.	CASSLDFRTGASYEQYF	TGCGCCAGCAGCTTGGATTTCCGGACAGGGGCCTCCTACGAGCAGTACTTC
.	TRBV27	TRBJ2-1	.	CASSLGFRPAYNEQFF	TGTGCCAGCAGTTTAGGATTTAGGCCAGCCTACAATGAGCAGTTCTTC
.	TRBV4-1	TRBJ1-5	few	CASSQDRGQPQHF	TGCGCCAGCAGCCAAGATCGGGGTCAGCCCCAGCATTTT
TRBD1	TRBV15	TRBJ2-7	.	CATSRERTGGLEGYF	TGTGCCACCAGCAGAGAGCGGACAGGGGGTCTAGAGGGGTACTTC
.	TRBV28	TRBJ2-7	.	CASSPLPRAREQYF	TGTGCCAGCAGTCCCCTCCCCCGGGCCCGCGAGCAGTACTTC
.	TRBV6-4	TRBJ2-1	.	CASSEILGPEQFF	TGTGCCAGCAGTGAAATTTTAGGTCCTGAGCAGTTCTTC
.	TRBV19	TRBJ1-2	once	CASSPRELPYGYTF	TGTGCCAGTAGTCCGCGGGAGCTCCCCTATGGCTACACCTTC
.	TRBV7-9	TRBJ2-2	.	CASSGGVGTTNTGELFF	TGTGCCAGCAGCGGCGGGGTAGGGACAACTAACACCGGGGAGCTGTTTTTT
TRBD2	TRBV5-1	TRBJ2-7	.	CASSSTLLAGAHEQYF	TGCGCCAGCAGCTCTACCCTACTAGCGGGAGCCCACGAGCAGTACTTC
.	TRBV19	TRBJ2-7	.	CASSPNVWGPQPAYEQYF	TGTGCCAGTAGCCCGAACGTGTGGGGACCACAGCCTGCCTACGAGCAGTACTTC
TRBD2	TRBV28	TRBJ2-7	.	CASSLGSGGGYEQYF	TGTGCCAGCAGTTTAGGGAGCGGGGGGGGTTACGAGCAGTACTTC
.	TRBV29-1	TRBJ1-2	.	CSVPWGPHGGYTF	TGCAGCGTTCCCTGGGGGCCTCACGGTGGCTACACCTTC
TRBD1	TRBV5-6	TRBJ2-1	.	CASSLAGTGWNEQFF	TGTGCCAGCAGCTTGGCGGGGACAGGGTGGAATGAGCAGTTCTTC
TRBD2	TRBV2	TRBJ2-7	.	CASMRLAGSSYEQYF	TGTGCCAGCATGCGACTAGCGGGTAGCTCCTACGAGCAGTACTTC
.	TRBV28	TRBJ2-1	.	CAVGDNEQFF	TGTGCCGTGGGGGACAATGAGCAGTTCTTC
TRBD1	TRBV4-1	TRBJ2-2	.	CASSQWTGANTGELFF	TGCGCCAGCAGCCAATGGACAGGGGCGAACACCGGGGAGCTGTTTTTT
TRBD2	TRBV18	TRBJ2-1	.	CASSPPPTSGGQFF	TGTGCCAGCTCACCGCCCCCTACTAGCGGCGGGCAGTTCTTC
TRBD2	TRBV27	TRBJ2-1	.	CASSPFSGRAAYNEQFF	TGTGCCAGCAGTCCATTTAGCGGGAGGGCCGCCTACAATGAGCAGTTCTTC
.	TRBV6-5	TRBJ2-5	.	CASSYSGGQETQYF	TGTGCCAGCAGTTACTCTGGCGGCCAAGAGACCCAGTACTTC
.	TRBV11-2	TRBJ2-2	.	CASSLGLHPTTPAGELFF	TGTGCCAGCAGCTTAGGTTTGCACCCCACAACCCCCGCCGGGGAGCTGTTTTTT
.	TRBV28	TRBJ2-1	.	CASSLSRRNPYNEQFF	TGTGCCAGCAGTTTATCCCGACGAAACCCTTACAATGAGCAGTTCTTC
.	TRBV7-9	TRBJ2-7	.	CASSAPGVPYEQYF	TGTGCCAGCAGCGCACCGGGGGTCCCCTACGAGCAGTACTTC
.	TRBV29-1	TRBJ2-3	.	CSVSSGRGDTQYF	TGCAGCGTTAGTAGCGGTCGGGGGGATACGCAGTATTTT
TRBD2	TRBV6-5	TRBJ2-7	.	CASSTTSGSHEQYF	TGTGCCAGCAGTACGACTAGCGGGAGCCACGAGCAGTACTTC
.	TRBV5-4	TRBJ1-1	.	CASSLTVGLNTEAFF	TGTGCCAGCAGCTTGACGGTGGGGTTGAACACTGAAGCTTTCTTT
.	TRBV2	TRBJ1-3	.	CASSGARSGNTIYF	TGTGCCAGCAGTGGCGCTCGCTCTGGAAACACCATATATTTT
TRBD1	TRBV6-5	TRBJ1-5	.	CASRSTGVNQPQHF	TGTGCCAGCAGGTCGACAGGGGTCAATCAGCCCCAGCATTTT
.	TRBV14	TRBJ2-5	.	CASSQDGGSTVTQYF	TGTGCCAGCAGCCAAGATGGTGGCAGTACCGTGACCCAGTACTTC
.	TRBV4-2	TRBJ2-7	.	CASSQEELDAYEQYF	TGTGCCAGCAGCCAAGAGGAACTAGATGCCTACGAGCAGTACTTC
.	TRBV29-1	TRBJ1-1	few	CSVDMAGFEAFF	TGCAGCGTTGATATGGCAGGGTTTGAGGCTTTCTTT
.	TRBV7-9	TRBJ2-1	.	CASSTNRDSWGNEQFF	TGTGCCAGCAGCACCAACCGGGACTCGTGGGGCAATGAGCAGTTCTTC
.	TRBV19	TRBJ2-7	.	CASSIDSGAYEQYF	TGTGCCAGTAGTATAGATTCCGGGGCCTACGAGCAGTACTTC
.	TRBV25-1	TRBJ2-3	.	CASSVRGTDTQYF	TGTGCCAGCAGTGTCAGGGGTACAGATACGCAGTATTTT
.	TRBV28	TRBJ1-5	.	CASSPLDRSNQPQHF	TGTGCCAGCAGTCCCTTAGACAGAAGCAATCAGCCCCAGCATTTT
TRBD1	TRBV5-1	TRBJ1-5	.	CASSAGGSNQPQHF	TGCGCCAGCAGCGCAGGGGGAAGCAATCAGCCCCAGCATTTT
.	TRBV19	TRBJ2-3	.	CASSIYGVLTDTQYF	TGTGCCAGTAGTATTTATGGGGTCCTGACAGATACGCAGTATTTT
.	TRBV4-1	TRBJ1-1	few	CASSRTANTEAFF	TGCGCCAGCAGCCGGACAGCGAACACTGAAGCTTTCTTT
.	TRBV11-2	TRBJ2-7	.	CASSLVGTVREQYF	TGTGCCAGCAGCTTAGTAGGCACCGTCCGCGAGCAGTACTTC
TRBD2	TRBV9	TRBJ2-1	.	CASSETAGGGNEQFF	TGTGCCAGCAGCGAGACAGCGGGAGGAGGCAATGAGCAGTTCTTC
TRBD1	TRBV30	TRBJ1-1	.	CAWSIPARDSLEIMNTEAFF	TGTGCCTGGAGTATACCTGCTAGGGACAGCTTAGAAATAATGAACACTGAAGCTTTCTTT
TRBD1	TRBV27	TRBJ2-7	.	CASSLYRGRTYEQYF	TGTGCCAGCAGTTTATACAGGGGCCGGACCTACGAGCAGTACTTC
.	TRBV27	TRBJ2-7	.	CASSLSLSSYEQYF	TGTGCCAGCAGTTTATCCCTAAGCTCCTACGAGCAGTACTTC
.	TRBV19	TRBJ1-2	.	CATLDPDRYYGYTF	TGTGCCACCCTCGATCCTGACAGGTACTATGGCTACACCTTC
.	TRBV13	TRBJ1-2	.	CASSSLDSSNYGYTF	TGTGCCAGCAGCTCATTAGACAGTTCTAACTATGGCTACACCTTC
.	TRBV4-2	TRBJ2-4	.	CASSPIRADELAKNIQYF	TGTGCCAGCAGCCCGATTAGAGCGGACGAACTAGCCAAAAACATTCAGTACTTC
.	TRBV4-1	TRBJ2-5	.	CASSQTVQGPQYF	TGCGCCAGCAGCCAAACCGTGCAGGGGCCGCAGTACTTC